Listed below are T cell receptor beta chains from one sample, sequenced in a study of technical replicates of blood from four donors. Produced via immunoSEQ multiplex PCR; TCRdb's table is partial and in-frame only. The sample includes about 75,000 clones, 75% to 95% of them seen just once. Sequenced material: T cells isolated from PBMCs. The receptors come from a human donor in good health. Some clones in this sample may be carry-over from other donors' samples. Each CDR3 is given without its conserved first and last residue.

>TRBV5-1
ASSPLPQGDSSGANVLT
>TRBV5-1
ASSPKYLGQTTNEKLF
>TRBV4-1
ASSQEGRGKNEQF
>TRBV30
AWSEVWLGSTEAF
>TRBV14
ASSHQRGQGYEQY
>TRBV19
ASNPSTGSLGETQY
>TRBV27
ASSRNRDEQY
>TRBV2
ASMMDVTGKVF
>TRBV9
ASSAPRFPAGGRDTGELF
>TRBV2
ASRASETYNEQF
>TRBV11-2
ASSLGKRGQGPYNEQF
>TRBV7-6
ASSSASGRDEQF
>TRBV5-6
ASSLAPTSTDTQY
>TRBV4-1
ASSHSAGELF
>TRBV7-9
ASSTRSNNEQF
>TRBV9
ASSPRWGQGYYEQY
>TRBV5-5
ASSLGQPSYGYT
>TRBV5-1
ASSLVPTDTQY
>TRBV7-9
ASSSKDGLADSPLH
>TRBV18
ASSPQGAEAF
>TRBV30
AWSAERGAGTQY
>TRBV27
ASTLGGSGNEQF
>TRBV7-6
ASSLEGLAGANVLT
>TRBV7-8
ASEPSRWIGKSGELF
>TRBV28
ASIEGAYNEQF
>TRBV28
ASSSDIRDQPQH
>TRBV9
ASSVVGGTDTQY
>TRBV27
ASSLLGPGQGPIYEQY
>TRBV6-5
ASSYSFGEGYT
>TRBV5-1
ASTRDRAELSEKLF
>TRBV12-5
ASGLSGGARMNTEAF
>TRBV6-5
ATLRDRGEQF
>TRBV10-1
ASSERTGIYEQF
>TRBV6-1
ASSEAWSDTDTQY
>TRBV10-3
AISEFSGGNQPQH
>TRBV28
ASSQTKDSIYGYT
>TRBV4-1
ASSRRQSQETQY
>TRBV7-2
ASSLSTGIQETQY
>TRBV6-5
ASSQGGNTEAF
>TRBV5-1
ASSLTETYGYT